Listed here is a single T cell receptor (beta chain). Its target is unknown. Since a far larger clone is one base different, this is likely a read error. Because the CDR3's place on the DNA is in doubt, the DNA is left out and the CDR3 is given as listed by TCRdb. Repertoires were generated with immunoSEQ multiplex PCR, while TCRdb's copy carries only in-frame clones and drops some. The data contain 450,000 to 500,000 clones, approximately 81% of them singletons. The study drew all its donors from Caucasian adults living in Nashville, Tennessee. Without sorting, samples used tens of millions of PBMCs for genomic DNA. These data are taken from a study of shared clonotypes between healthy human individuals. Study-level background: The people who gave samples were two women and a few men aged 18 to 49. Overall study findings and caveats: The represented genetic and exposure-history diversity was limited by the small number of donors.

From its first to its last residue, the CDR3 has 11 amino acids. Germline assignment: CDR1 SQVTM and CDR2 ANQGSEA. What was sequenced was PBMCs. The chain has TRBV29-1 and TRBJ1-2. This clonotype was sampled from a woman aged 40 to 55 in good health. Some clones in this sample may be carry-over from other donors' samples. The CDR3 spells CSAGDNYGCTF.